These T cell receptor beta chains were read from a single sample in a study of blood T cells in healthy people across ages. TCRdb re-called the 5' RACE reads with MiXCR, one entry per CDR3 protein. Among about 1.8 million distinct CDR3 sequences, around 50% were seen once, and the ten largest hold over 2%. The sample comprised blood. Receptor source: a middle-aged woman in good health. CDR3s include the opening cysteine and the closing phenylalanine or tryptophan. The D gene is left open where the match is weak. For some rows the clone size is stated as once, few or many, or as a class when expanded; others skip it.

j_call,d_call,clone_size,v_call,cdr3_aa,cdr3_nt
TRBJ1-5,.,.,TRBV16,CAGSQFSGRVSSNQPQHF,TGTGCCGGCAGCCAATTTTCTGGCAGGGTCTCGAGCAATCAGCCCCAGCATTTT
TRBJ2-7,.,many,TRBV3-1,CASSQLSYEQYF,TGTGCCAGCAGCCAACTCTCCTACGAGCAGTACTTC
TRBJ2-1,TRBD2,.,TRBV6-6,CASRGTSGGSRDEQFF,TGTGCCAGCAGGGGAACTAGCGGGGGGTCCCGAGATGAGCAGTTCTTC
TRBJ2-2,.,.,TRBV9,CASSGLESTGELFF,TGTGCCAGCAGCGGACTCGAGTCGACCGGGGAGCTGTTTTTT
TRBJ2-7,TRBD1,few,TRBV7-6,CASSLMLGQGAREQYF,TGTGCCAGCAGCTTAATGTTAGGACAGGGGGCGCGGGAGCAGTACTTC
TRBJ2-4,.,.,TRBV7-2,CASSPRDFKNIQYF,TGTGCCAGCAGCCCACGGGACTTCAAAAACATTCAGTACTTC
TRBJ2-5,TRBD2,once,TRBV13,CASSPPLAGRETQYF,TGTGCCAGCAGCCCCCCACTAGCGGGGAGGGAGACCCAGTACTTC
TRBJ2-1,TRBD2,few,TRBV9,CASSPRDYKYNEQFF,TGTGCCAGCAGCCCCCGGGACTACAAATACAATGAGCAGTTCTTC
TRBJ2-7,TRBD1,.,TRBV6-6,CASRQGQGGTYEQYF,TGTGCCAGCAGACAGGGACAGGGGGGTACCTACGAGCAGTACTTC
TRBJ2-1,.,.,TRBV18,CASSLIGEDNEQFF,TGTGCCAGCTCCCTTATTGGGGAGGACAATGAGCAGTTCTTC
TRBJ2-5,.,.,TRBV29-1,CSGAPEGETQYF,TGCAGCGGTGCCCCGGAAGGGGAGACCCAGTACTTC
TRBJ1-6,.,.,TRBV7-2,CASTPFNSPLHF,TGTGCCAGCACTCCTTTCAATTCACCCCTCCACTTT
TRBJ2-3,.,.,TRBV10-3,CATSQGGGTDTQYF,TGTGCCACATCACAAGGGGGGGGCACAGATACGCAGTATTTT
TRBJ2-6,.,few,TRBV24-1,CATRDGGSGANVLTF,TGTGCCACCAGGGACGGAGGCTCTGGGGCCAACGTCCTGACTTTC
TRBJ2-7,TRBD2,.,TRBV6-2/TRBV6-3,CASSSGDLAGVTYEQYF,TGTGCCAGCAGTTCGGGGGACCTAGCGGGAGTCACCTACGAGCAGTACTTC
TRBJ2-3,TRBD2,.,TRBV19,CASSSLSGGANTDTQYF,TGTGCCAGTAGTAGCCTTAGCGGGGGGGCCAACACAGATACGCAGTATTTT
TRBJ2-7,TRBD2,few,TRBV7-9,CASSLDKAGGRRDEQYF,TGTGCCAGCAGCTTAGACAAGGCGGGGGGAAGGCGGGACGAGCAGTACTTC
TRBJ2-4,TRBD1,few,TRBV6-2/TRBV6-3,CASSPGQSKNIQYF,TGTGCCAGCAGTCCGGGACAGAGCAAAAACATTCAGTACTTC
TRBJ2-5,.,.,TRBV6-5,CASSLSIVLGNEQYF,TGTGCCAGCAGTTTATCGATAGTGTTAGGGAATGAGCAGTACTTC
TRBJ2-4,TRBD1,once,TRBV7-9,CASSKPGQGENIQYF,TGTGCCAGCAGCAAGCCCGGACAGGGAGAAAACATTCAGTACTTC
TRBJ1-5,.,few,TRBV28,CASSFVGEVQPQHF,TGTGCCAGCAGTTTTGTGGGGGAGGTACAGCCCCAGCATTTT
TRBJ2-1,.,.,TRBV12-3/TRBV12-4,CASSLAPQGSEQFF,TGTGCCAGCAGTTTAGCGCCCCAGGGTAGTGAGCAGTTCTTC
TRBJ2-3,.,.,TRBV4-2,CASSQDGGGFDTQYF,TGTGCCAGCAGCCAAGATGGGGGTGGGTTCGATACGCAGTATTTT
TRBJ2-4,TRBD2,.,TRBV28,CASSLTGARDGGGKNIQYF,TGTGCCAGCAGTTTAACCGGCGCCCGGGATGGGGGGGGGAAAAACATTCAGTACTTC
TRBJ2-1,TRBD2,.,TRBV29-1,CSVEGGTSSYNEQFF,TGCAGCGTTGAAGGGGGGACTAGCTCCTACAATGAGCAGTTCTTC
TRBJ2-5,.,few,TRBV7-6,CASSLNSPGTETQYF,TGTGCCAGCAGCTTAAACAGTCCTGGGACGGAGACCCAGTACTTC
TRBJ2-3,TRBD2,.,TRBV12-3/TRBV12-4,CASRPRGESQYF,TGTGCCAGCAGACCACGGGGGGAATCGCAGTATTTT
TRBJ2-7,.,few,TRBV28,CASSPPGDRGQYF,TGTGCCAGCAGTCCCCCAGGGGATCGGGGGCAGTACTTC
TRBJ2-3,.,.,TRBV5-1,CASSLSEGALTDTQYF,TGCGCCAGCAGCCTGTCGGAGGGGGCCCTGACAGATACGCAGTATTTT
TRBJ1-5,.,.,TRBV20-1,CSADQGTNQPQHF,TGCAGTGCTGATCAGGGAACAAATCAGCCCCAGCATTTT
TRBJ2-5,TRBD2,few,TRBV9,CASSVGAAGDRQETQYF,TGTGCCAGCAGCGTAGGAGCAGCGGGAGACCGCCAAGAGACCCAGTACTTC
TRBJ2-3,TRBD2,.,TRBV2,CASSGTRWTSSSSTDTQYF,TGTGCCAGCAGTGGGACAAGATGGACTAGCAGCTCTAGCACAGATACGCAGTATTTT
TRBJ2-3,.,.,TRBV7-2,CASSLEWERRNTQYF,TGTGCCAGCAGCTTAGAATGGGAGAGGAGGAATACGCAGTATTTT
TRBJ1-6,.,once,TRBV5-1,CASSFEPLGRIGSYNSPLHF,TGCGCCAGCAGCTTTGAGCCACTTGGGCGTATCGGCTCCTATAATTCACCCCTCCACTTT
TRBJ2-5,.,.,TRBV6-5,CASSFLVSGDQETQYF,TGTGCCAGCAGTTTCCTCGTATCGGGGGACCAAGAGACCCAGTACTTC
TRBJ1-2,.,.,TRBV7-2,CASGNRDLYYGYTF,TGTGCCAGCGGAAACAGGGACCTTTATTATGGCTACACCTTC
TRBJ2-3,.,.,TRBV4-3,CASSQVQALSTDTQYF,TGCGCCAGCAGCCAAGTTCAAGCCCTTAGCACAGATACGCAGTATTTT
TRBJ1-4,.,.,TRBV7-2,CASSSLIEGMEEKLFF,TGTGCCAGCAGTTCACTAATAGAGGGGATGGAGGAAAAACTGTTTTTT
TRBJ2-7,.,.,TRBV20-1,CSANTGGEQYF,TGCAGTGCTAACACTGGGGGCGAGCAGTACTTC
TRBJ2-7,TRBD1,.,TRBV6-6,CASGPETGSSYEQYF,TGTGCCAGCGGACCCGAGACAGGGAGCTCCTACGAGCAGTACTTC
TRBJ1-2,.,once,TRBV7-3,CVSSLSPGYTF,TGTGTCAGCAGCTTATCCCCTGGCTACACCTTC
TRBJ1-6,.,.,TRBV4-3,CASSQDQLTLHF,TGCGCCAGCAGCCAAGATCAGCTAACCCTCCACTTT
TRBJ2-6,.,many,TRBV7-2,CASSLATGWMGANVLTF,TGTGCCAGCAGCTTAGCGACAGGTTGGATGGGGGCCAACGTCCTGACTTTC